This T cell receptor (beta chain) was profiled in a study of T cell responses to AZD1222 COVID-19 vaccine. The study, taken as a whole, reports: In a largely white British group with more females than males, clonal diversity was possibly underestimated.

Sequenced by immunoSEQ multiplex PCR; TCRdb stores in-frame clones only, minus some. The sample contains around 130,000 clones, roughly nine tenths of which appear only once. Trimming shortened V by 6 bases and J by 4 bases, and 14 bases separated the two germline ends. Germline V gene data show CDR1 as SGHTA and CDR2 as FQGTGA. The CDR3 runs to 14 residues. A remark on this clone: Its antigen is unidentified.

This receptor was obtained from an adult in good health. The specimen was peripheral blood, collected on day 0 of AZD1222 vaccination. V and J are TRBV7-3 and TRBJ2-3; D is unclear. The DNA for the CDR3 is TGTGCCAGCAGTCGGACCCCTATACCAGATACGCAGTATTTT. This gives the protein CASSRTPIPDTQYF.